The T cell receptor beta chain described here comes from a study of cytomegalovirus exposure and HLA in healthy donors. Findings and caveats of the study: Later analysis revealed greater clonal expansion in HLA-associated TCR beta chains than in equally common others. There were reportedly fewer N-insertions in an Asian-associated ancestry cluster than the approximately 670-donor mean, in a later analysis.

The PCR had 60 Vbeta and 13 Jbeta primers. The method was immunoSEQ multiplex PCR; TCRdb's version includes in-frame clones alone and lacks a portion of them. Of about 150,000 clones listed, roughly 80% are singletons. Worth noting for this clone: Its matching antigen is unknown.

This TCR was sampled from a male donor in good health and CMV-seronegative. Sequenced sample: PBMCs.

CDR3 nucleotides: TGTGCCAGCAGTTCCTCTCTGGGCCGATTTACAGTGAACACTGAAGCTTTCTTT. Encoded protein: CASSSSLGRFTVNTEAFF. The chain couples TRBV27 to TRBJ1-1, with unresolved D. V shed 4 bases and J shed 0 bases, with 21 bases lying between them. Per the germline V gene, CDR1 is MNHEY and CDR2 is SMNVEV (reference sequence). This CDR3 region has 18 residues.